The 32 T cell receptor beta chains below all came from one sample that was sequenced in a study of T-cell reconstitution after alpha-beta-depleted transplantation in children. As it was prepared, the TCRbeta library received unique molecular identifiers. TCRdb independently ran MiXCR on the PCR reads; one entry per CDR3 protein. The sample holds over 150,000 distinct CDR3 sequences; over 8.5% are singletons and the top ten take approximately 13%. The sequencing here drew on PBMCs, taken before TCRalphabeta/CD19-depleted stem cell transplant. Receptor source: a boy younger than 10 with acute myeloid leukemia, due to receive a stem cell transplant.

In regard to this clonotype: A much larger clone lies a single base off, so this may be a read error. This chain links TRBV15 with TRBJ1-5; D is possibly TRBD1 (6 bases). The CDR3 is 18 amino acids. Germline CDR1 and CDR2: LNHNV and YYDKDF (reference sequence). With 3 bases removed from V and 3 bases from J, the gap between germline ends came to 21 bases. CDR3 sequence reads: CATSRASSGEVNNQPQHF. CDR3 DNA sequence: TGTGCCACCAGCAGGGCATCATCAGGGGAGGTGAACAATCAGCCCCAGCATTTT.

This clonotype was picked up many times. V and J are TRBV12-3 or TRBV12-4 and TRBJ1-2; D gene unclear. CDR3 size: 12 residues. Trimming stripped 6 bases from V and 7 bases from J, with 12 bases between. In DNA, the CDR3 is TGTGCCAGCAGAGGGTCGGGGTCTGGCTACACCTTC. It encodes CASRGSGSGYTF.

This clonotype came up many times. The V gene is TRBV12-3 or TRBV12-4, the J gene TRBJ2-1; 9 positions agree with TRBD1. The CDR3 length is 17 residues. J was trimmed by 1 base and V by 5 bases; bases with no gene match: 9. Written as DNA, the CDR3 is TGTGCCAGCAGTCAGGGACAGGGCGAATTTTCCTACAATGAGCAGTTCTTC. Translated: CASSQGQGEFSYNEQFF.

Ten or more counts support this clonotype. The chain couples TRBV3-1 to TRBJ2-1, with D possibly TRBD2 on 6 matching bases. The V gene's germline CDR1 is LGHDT and CDR2 YNNKEL (reference sequence). V was trimmed by 4 bases and J by 8 bases, leaving 15 bases between them. The CDR3 consists of 14 residues. CDR3 nucleotides: TGTGCCAGCAGCCCTAATCCTAGCGTCTATGAGCAGTTCTTC. It yields the protein CASSPNPSVYEQFF.

This clonotype was counted ten times or more. The CDR3 spells CASSFRVAGVVSYNEQFF. CDR3 nucleotides: TGTGCCAGCAGTTTCAGGGTAGCGGGGGTTGTCTCCTACAATGAGCAGTTCTTC. The V call is TRBV12-3 or TRBV12-4, the J call TRBJ2-1; TRBD2 matches 9 bases. The CDR3 runs 18 residues. The V gene end was trimmed by 3 bases and the J gene end by 0 bases; junction bases not matched to a gene: 9.

This clonotype was recorded many times. This chain uses TRBV20-1 with TRBJ2-5, with D possibly called TRBD1 or TRBD2 (5 bases each). The germline V gene encodes CDR1 DFQATT and CDR2 SNEGSKA (reference sequence). Trimming left V 0 bases short and J 3 bases short, with 11 bases between. The CDR3 has 14 amino acids. CDR3 in amino acids: CSARDEGREETQYF. CDR3 nucleotides: TGCAGTGCTAGAGATGAGGGGAGAGAAGAGACCCAGTACTTC.

The sample holds many counts of this clonotype. The chain has TRBV5-4 and TRBJ1-1, with D hard to call. With 0 bases removed from V and 2 bases from J, the gap between germline ends came to 8 bases. The CDR3 totals 14 residues. In germline, CDR1 is SGHNT, CDR2 YYREEE (reference sequence). The CDR3 loop reads CASSLASGNTEAFF. The CDR3 DNA sequence: TGTGCCAGCAGCTTGGCCTCGGGTAACACTGAAGCTTTCTTT.

This clonotype was counted ten times or more. The chain uses TRBV29-1 and TRBJ2-1, with TRBD2 identical over 7 bases. Looked up from germline, CDR1 is SQVTM and CDR2 is ANQGSEA. V lost 3 bases and J lost 4; bases outside the gene matches: 3. This CDR3 spans 13 amino acids. CDR3 loop: CSVEGLKYNEQFF. CDR3 in DNA: TGCAGCGTTGAGGGACTAAAATACAATGAGCAGTTCTTC.

This clonotype has ten or more counts. V and J are TRBV7-2 and TRBJ2-2; tentative D call: TRBD2 (6 bases). There are 15 residues in the CDR3. In germline, CDR1 is SGHTA, CDR2 FQGNSA. Trimming stripped 5 bases from V and 6 bases from J, with 16 bases between. The CDR3 nucleotides read TGTGCCAGCAGCCCTCAGTCGGGAGCCCCCGGGGAGCTGTTTTTT. Translation gives CASSPQSGAPGELFF. Combining the CDR3 with reference TRBV7-2 and TRBJ2-2 gives the whole variable domain GAGVSQSPSNKVTEKGKDVELRCDPISGHTALYWYRQSLGQGLEFLIYFQGNSAPDKSGLPSDRFSAERTGGSVSTLTIQRTQQEDSAVYLCASSPQSGAPGELFFGEGSRLTVL.

Worth noting for this clonotype: Possible read error: a much larger clone is one base away. The V gene is TRBV7-7, the J gene TRBJ2-1; D is ambiguous. The CDR3 loop spans 14 amino acids. Germline assignment: CDR1 SSHAT and CDR2 FNYEAQ (reference sequence). CDR3 DNA: TGTGCTAGCAGCCCGTCGACGGACGACAATGAGCAGCTCTTC. It translates to CASSPSTDDNEQLF.

This sequence joins TRBV10-3 and TRBJ1-5; no clear D. Trimming took 2 bases from V and 2 from J, leaving 4 bases between them. This CDR3 region has 13 residues. Per germline, CDR1 ENHRY and CDR2 SYGVKD. CDR3 in DNA: TGTGCCATCAGTGAGCGGGGCAATCAGCCCCAGCATTTT. Amino acid sequence: CAISERGNQPQHF.

This clonotype was observed many times. This chain uses TRBV7-2 with TRBJ2-3; 9 bases are shared with TRBD2. Germline V gene lookup returns CDR1 SGHTA and CDR2 FQGNSA. The CDR3 runs to 18 residues. V gave up 5 bases and J gave up 2 bases; unmatched junction bases: 14. CDR3 coding DNA: TGTGCCAGCAGCCGGAATAGCGGGAGCAGGGTCTCCACAGATACGCAGTATTTT. This gives the protein CASSRNSGSRVSTDTQYF.

There are many counts of this clonotype. The J gene is TRBJ1-4, the V gene TRBV7-9, with D unresolved. This CDR3 has 12 amino acids. Germline V CDR1 and CDR2: SEHNR, FQNEAQ (reference sequence). V gave up 2 bases and J gave up 9 bases, with 7 bases separating them. CDR3 protein: CASSLTQQKLFF. The CDR3 region has the DNA TGTGCCAGCAGCTTAACGCAGCAAAAACTGTTTTTT.

This clonotype has ten or more counts. The V call is TRBV5-1, the J call TRBJ2-7; the match to TRBD1 covers 8 bases. CDR1 and CDR2 from the germline V gene are SGHRS and YFSETQ. V trimming: 2 bases; J trimming: 6 bases; junction bases outside the gene matches: 1. This CDR3 region has 12 residues. The CDR3 DNA is TGCGCCAGCAGCTTCACAGGGGGCGAGCAGTACTTC. This translates into CASSFTGGEQYF.

This clonotype came up many times. This sequence joins TRBV5-1 and TRBJ2-2; D remains unclear. Trimming shortened V by 4 bases and J by 0 bases, and 10 bases separated the two germline ends. This CDR3 region has 15 residues. Looked up from germline, CDR1 is SGHRS and CDR2 is YFSETQ. CDR3 nucleotides: TGCGCCAGCAGCCCAGACTCTTCGAACACCGGGGAGCTGTTTTTT. It is translated as CASSPDSSNTGELFF.

This clonotype was counted at least ten times. This chain links TRBV28 with TRBJ1-1, with 7 bases aligning to TRBD1. The germline V gene encodes CDR1 MDHEN and CDR2 SYDVKM. This CDR3 has 14 amino acids. V lost 6 bases to trimming and J lost 1 base; unmatched junction nucleotides: 5. The DNA of the CDR3 is TGTGCCAGCAGGCTGGGACAGTCGAACACTGAAGCTTTCTTT. The encoded protein is CASRLGQSNTEAFF.

This clonotype was counted many times. V gene TRBV9 combines with J gene TRBJ1-5, with 7 bases identical to TRBD1. The CDR3 contains 15 residues. Germline V lookup: CDR1 SGDLS, CDR2 YYNGEE. J gave up 7 bases and V 3 bases, and 10 bases lay outside the gene matches. The CDR3 coding sequence is TGTGCCAGCAGCGGCACGGAGGGGGCTGGCCAGCCCCAGCATTTT. It is translated as CASSGTEGAGQPQHF.

This clonotype has a count of ten or more. The chain uses TRBV6-2 or TRBV6-3 and TRBJ2-3; D gene unclear. Germline loops: CDR1 MNHEY, CDR2 SVGEGT. The CDR3 extends over 14 amino acids. V shed 8 bases and J shed 4 bases, with 16 bases lying between them. CDR3 residues: CASGWTLGPDTQYF. The CDR3 DNA sequence: TGTGCCAGCGGGTGGACCCTAGGCCCAGATACGCAGTATTTT.

This clonotype has at least ten counts. The chain uses TRBV7-8 and TRBJ1-5; 7 bases line up with TRBD1. Germline-derived CDR1 and CDR2 are SGHVS and FQNEAQ. V lost 5 bases to trimming and J lost 9 bases; unmatched junction nucleotides: 10. The CDR3 runs 14 residues. As DNA, the CDR3 is TGTGCCAGCAGCAAAGACAGGGTGCGGGGGCCCCAGCATTTT. Its protein is CASSKDRVRGPQHF.

This clonotype has at least ten counts. The V and J genes are TRBV9 and TRBJ1-2, with D possibly TRBD1 on 6 matching bases. CDR1 is SGDLS and CDR2 is YYNGEE in the germline V gene. Trimming pared 2 bases from V and 2 bases from J, leaving 13 bases between. This CDR3 comprises 15 residues. The DNA of the CDR3 is TGTGCCAGCAGCGTTTGGGGGGGGGCCAACTATGGCTACACCTTC. It codes for CASSVWGGANYGYTF.

This clonotype has ten or more counts. V usage is TRBV5-1 and J usage is TRBJ1-2; 8 nucleotides agree with TRBD1. The V gene end was trimmed by 3 bases and the J gene end by 8 bases; junction bases not matched to a gene: 3. Germline loops: CDR1 SGHRS, CDR2 YFSETQ. This CDR3 contains 12 residues. The CDR3: CASSWTGRGYTF. The CDR3 region has the DNA TGCGCCAGCAGCTGGACAGGGCGCGGCTACACCTTC.

This clonotype was detected ten times or more. V is TRBV29-1 and J is TRBJ1-1; D is unresolved. This CDR3 comprises 12 residues. Per germline, CDR1 SQVTM and CDR2 ANQGSEA. Trimming took 1 base from V and 6 from J, leaving 9 bases between them. CDR3 protein: CSVEGGQAEAFF. CDR3 in DNA: TGCAGCGTTGAAGGCGGCCAGGCTGAAGCTTTCTTT.

In this sample, this clonotype turned up many times. The chain couples TRBV20-1 to TRBJ2-2, with 8 bases that match TRBD2. J lost 0 bases, V lost 3 bases, and 3 bases had no gene match. Germline loops: CDR1 DFQATT, CDR2 SNEGSKA (reference sequence). The CDR3 is made up of 15 amino acids. DNA of the CDR3: TGCAGTGCTAGCCCAGCGGGAGCGAACACCGGGGAGCTGTTTTTT. This encodes CSASPAGANTGELFF.

This clonotype turned up a few times. J is TRBJ1-5 and V is TRBV20-1; TRBD1 might be the D (5 bases). From germline, CDR1 is DFQATT and CDR2 SNEGSKA (reference sequence). Trimming pared 7 bases from V and 0 bases from J, leaving 19 bases between. CDR3 length equals 16 residues. For the CDR3, the DNA is TGCAGTGTCCCGAACAGGTTCTATAATAGCAATCAGCCCCAGCATTTT. Residues: CSVPNRFYNSNQPQHF.

This clonotype was found a few times. J is TRBJ1-1 and V is TRBV5-6; perhaps TRBD1 as D (5 bases). Germline V CDR1 and CDR2: SGHDT, YYEEEE. CDR3 length: 12 residues. V was trimmed by 7 bases and J by 8 bases, leaving 15 bases between them. The CDR3 bases are TGTGCCAGCGGACTGTGGAGGGACGAAGCTTTCTTT. Translated: CASGLWRDEAFF. Drawing the rest from reference TRBV5-6 and TRBJ1-1, the complete variable domain is DAGVTQSPTHLIKTRGQQVTLRCSPKSGHDTVSWYQQALGQGPQFIFQYYEEEERQRGNFPDRFSGHQFPNYSSELNVNALLLGDSALYLCASGLWRDEAFFGQGTRLTVV.

This clonotype was recorded many times. The chain carries TRBV4-1 and TRBJ1-2; D is perhaps TRBD1 (6 bases). CDR1 and CDR2 (germline): MGHRA, YSYEKL. The CDR3 is made up of 16 amino acids. V gave up 0 bases and J gave up 3 bases, with 14 bases separating them. The CDR3 nucleotides are TGCGCCAGCAGCCAAGAGGGGGGCTCTTACCACTATGGCTACACCTTC. Protein product: CASSQEGGSYHYGYTF.

This clonotype appeared many times. V usage is TRBV12-3 or TRBV12-4 and J usage is TRBJ2-1, with 7 bases lining up with TRBD2. The V gene end was trimmed by 5 bases and the J gene end by 0 bases; junction bases not matched to a gene: 13. CDR3 length equals 18 residues. Here the CDR3 reads CASSPFDAGESSYNEQFF. CDR3 coding DNA: TGTGCCAGCAGTCCCTTTGATGCGGGAGAGAGCTCCTACAATGAGCAGTTCTTC.

This clonotype was counted many times. The chain recombines TRBV27 with TRBJ1-6, with D unresolved. The CDR3 has 12 amino acids. V shed 6 bases and J shed 14 bases, with 14 bases lying between them. Per germline, CDR1 MNHEY and CDR2 SMNVEV (reference sequence). This chain's CDR3 is CASRTPTGALHF. For the CDR3, the DNA is TGTGCCAGCAGGACCCCTACGGGAGCCCTCCACTTT.

This clonotype came up a few times. This chain uses TRBV7-6 with TRBJ1-1; possibly TRBD1 for D (6 bases). The V end was cut by 2 bases, the J end by 1 base, with 11 bases between. The CDR3 loop spans 15 amino acids. Germline assignment: CDR1 SGHVS and CDR2 FNYEAQ. CDR3 residues: CASSLWGPANTEAFF. The CDR3 nucleotides read TGTGCCAGCAGCTTATGGGGGCCTGCGAACACTGAAGCTTTCTTT. Full variable domain (missing parts from reference TRBV7-6 and TRBJ1-1): GAGVSQSPRYKVTKRGQDVALRCDPISGHVSLYWYRQALGQGPEFLTYFNYEAQQDKSGLPNDRFSAERPEGSISTLTIQRTEQRDSAMYRCASSLWGPANTEAFFGQGTRLTVV.

This clonotype was counted ten times or more. The chain links TRBV7-4 to TRBJ2-2; no clear D gene. CDR3 size: 13 residues. V dropped 4 bases and J dropped 7 bases, with 10 bases sitting between them. Germline CDR1 SGHVT, CDR2 SQSDAQ. The CDR3 loop reads CASSSHARGELFF. CDR3 bases: TGTGCCAGCAGCTCCCACGCACGCGGGGAGCTGTTTTTT.

This clonotype was seen only a few times. The V and J genes are TRBV20-1 and TRBJ1-5, with D unresolved. CDR1 and CDR2 (germline): DFQATT, SNEGSKA (reference sequence). The CDR3 loop spans 13 amino acids. The germline V and J ends were trimmed by 2 bases and 0 bases, with 5 bases remaining between them. This CDR3 reads CSARRNSNQPQHF. CDR3 nucleotide sequence: TGCAGTGCTAGACGTAATAGCAATCAGCCCCAGCATTTT.

This clonotype was seen many times. This chain joins TRBV7-3 and TRBJ2-6; possible D gene TRBD1, 6 bases. Germline CDR1 reads SGHTA; CDR2 reads FQGTGA. The CDR3 covers 15 residues. V was trimmed by 6 bases and J by 3 bases, leaving 12 bases between them. The CDR3: CASSLQGNGANVLTF. The CDR3 nucleotides read TGTGCCAGCAGTCTACAGGGTAATGGGGCCAACGTCCTGACTTTC.